This T cell receptor (beta chain) stems from a study of blood T cells in healthy people across ages. Trimming removed 6 bases from V and 3 bases from J; junction bases left unmatched: 7. Germline-derived CDR1 and CDR2 are MGHDK and SYGVNS. The CDR3 extends over 15 amino acids. The second PCR ran about 6 to 12 cycles with a sample-barcoded 5' primer and J-beta primers. A tag from a template-switch adaptor with 12 random nucleotides marked each cDNA molecule. TCRdb called the 5' RACE reads again in MiXCR, with one record for every CDR3 protein. Altogether about 670,000 distinct CDR3 sequences are present, about 43% being singletons, with the ten largest covering 25% to 35%. With respect to this clonotype: What it recognizes is unknown.

Total RNA extraction produced at least 5.5 micrograms (per sample) for the study. Study outcomes and limitations: Age brought a roughly linear fall in TCR beta diversity measured per million T cells. Estimated diversity, derived from one million T cells, was regarded as an underestimate.

The source material was blood. The chain recombines TRBV25-1 with TRBJ2-7; 11 nucleotides agree with TRBD1. This sequence was found in an elderly man in good health. The CDR3 DNA sequence: TGTGCCAGCAGGGGAACCGGGACAGGGGGCTACGAGCAGTACTTC. Its translation is CASRGTGTGGYEQYF.